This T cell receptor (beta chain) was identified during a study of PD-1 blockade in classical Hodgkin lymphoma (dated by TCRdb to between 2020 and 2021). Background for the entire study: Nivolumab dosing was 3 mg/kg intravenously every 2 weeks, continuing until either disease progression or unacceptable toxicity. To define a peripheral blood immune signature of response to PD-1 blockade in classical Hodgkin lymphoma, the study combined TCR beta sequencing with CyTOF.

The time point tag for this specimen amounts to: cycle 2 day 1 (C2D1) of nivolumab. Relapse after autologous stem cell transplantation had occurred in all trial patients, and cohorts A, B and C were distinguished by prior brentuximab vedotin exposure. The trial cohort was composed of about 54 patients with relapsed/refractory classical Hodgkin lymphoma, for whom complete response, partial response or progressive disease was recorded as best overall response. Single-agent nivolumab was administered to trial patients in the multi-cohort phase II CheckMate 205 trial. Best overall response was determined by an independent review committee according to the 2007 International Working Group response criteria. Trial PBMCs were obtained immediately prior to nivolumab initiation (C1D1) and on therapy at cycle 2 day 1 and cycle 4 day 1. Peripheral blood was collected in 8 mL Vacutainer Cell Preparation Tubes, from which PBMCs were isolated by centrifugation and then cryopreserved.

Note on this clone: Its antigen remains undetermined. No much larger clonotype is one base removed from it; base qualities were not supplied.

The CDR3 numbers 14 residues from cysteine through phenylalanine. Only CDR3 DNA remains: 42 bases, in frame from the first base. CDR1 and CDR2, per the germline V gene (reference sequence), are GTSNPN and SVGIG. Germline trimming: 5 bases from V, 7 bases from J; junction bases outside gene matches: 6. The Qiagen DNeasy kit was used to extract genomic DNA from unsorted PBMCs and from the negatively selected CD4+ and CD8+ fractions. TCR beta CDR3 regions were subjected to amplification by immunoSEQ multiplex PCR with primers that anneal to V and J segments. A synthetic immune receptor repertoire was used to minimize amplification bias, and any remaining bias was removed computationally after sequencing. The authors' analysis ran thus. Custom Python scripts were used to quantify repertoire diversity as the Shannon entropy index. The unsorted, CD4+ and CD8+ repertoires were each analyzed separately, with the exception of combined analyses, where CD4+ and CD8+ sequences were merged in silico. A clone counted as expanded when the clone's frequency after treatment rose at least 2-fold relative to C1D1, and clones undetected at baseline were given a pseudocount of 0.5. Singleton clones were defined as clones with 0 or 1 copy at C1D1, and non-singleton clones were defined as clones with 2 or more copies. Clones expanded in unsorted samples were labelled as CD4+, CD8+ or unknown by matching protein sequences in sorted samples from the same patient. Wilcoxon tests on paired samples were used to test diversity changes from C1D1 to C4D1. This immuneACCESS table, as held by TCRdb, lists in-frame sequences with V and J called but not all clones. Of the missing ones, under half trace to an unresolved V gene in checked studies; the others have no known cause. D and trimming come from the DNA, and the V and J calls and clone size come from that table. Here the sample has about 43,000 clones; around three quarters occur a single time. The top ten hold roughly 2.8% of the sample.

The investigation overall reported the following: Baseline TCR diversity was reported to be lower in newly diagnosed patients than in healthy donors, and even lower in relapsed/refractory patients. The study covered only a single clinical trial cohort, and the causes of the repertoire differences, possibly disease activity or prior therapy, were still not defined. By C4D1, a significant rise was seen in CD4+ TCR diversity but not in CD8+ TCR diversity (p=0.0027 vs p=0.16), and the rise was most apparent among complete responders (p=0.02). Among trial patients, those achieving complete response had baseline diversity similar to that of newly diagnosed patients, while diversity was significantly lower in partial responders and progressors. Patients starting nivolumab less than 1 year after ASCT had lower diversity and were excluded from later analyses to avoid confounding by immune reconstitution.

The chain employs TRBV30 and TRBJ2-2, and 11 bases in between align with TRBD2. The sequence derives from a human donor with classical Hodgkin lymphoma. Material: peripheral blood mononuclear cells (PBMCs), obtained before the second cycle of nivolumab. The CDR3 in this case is CAWGTSGTNGELFF. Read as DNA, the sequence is TGTGCCTGGGGGACTAGCGGTACGAACGGGGAGCTGTTTTTT.